This T cell receptor beta chain derives from a study of T-cell memory formation after mild COVID-19. TCRdb recomputed calls from the 5' RACE reads with MiXCR, one row per CDR3 protein. The sample lists 210,000 or so distinct CDR3 sequences, around 30% occurring once. Germline CDR1 and CDR2: SQVTM and ANQGSEA. Trimming at V came to 7 bases and at J to 3 bases, leaving 11 bases not matched to a gene. This CDR3 has 15 residues. This TCR was recovered from an adult woman who had mild COVID-19 (a few samples of this study predate the infection). Cell type and time point are not known. This sequence joins TRBV29-1 and TRBJ1-1; 10 nucleotides align to TRBD1. The sequenced sample consisted of PBMCs or a T cell subset sorted from them (not recorded which). CDR3 loop: CSGVNPGTGDTEAFF. CDR3 nucleotides: TGCAGCGGGGTGAACCCTGGGACAGGGGACACTGAAGCTTTCTTT.